One and the same sample provided the 13 T cell receptor beta chains below, sequenced in a study of blood T cell repertoires in COVID-19. Produced via immunoSEQ multiplex PCR; TCRdb's table is partial and in-frame only. Found here are 30,000 to 35,000 clones, around 73% of them singletons; the top ten hold 7.4%. The specimen sequenced was peripheral blood. These receptors all come from a woman aged 55-69 years with acute or convalescent COVID-19.

This chain links TRBV12-3 or TRBV12-4 with TRBJ1-1; unclear D gene. Trimming cost V 3 bases and J 4 bases, with 6 bases left between them. The CDR3 covers 12 residues. This chain's CDR3 is CASSLSSTEAFF. The CDR3 nucleotides are TGTGCCAGCAGTTTGTCCAGCACTGAAGCTTTCTTT.

The rearrangement links TRBV9 to TRBJ2-7; 8 bases are a match to TRBD2. Germline CDR1 SGDLS, CDR2 YYNGEE. This CDR3 comprises 15 residues. The ends lost 0 bases at V and 2 bases at J; junction bases unmatched: 4. CDR3 loop: CASSVGTSQTYEQYF. The DNA for the CDR3 is TGTGCCAGCAGCGTAGGGACTAGCCAAACCTACGAGCAGTACTTC.

This chain joins TRBV19 and TRBJ1-2, with a tentative D call TRBD1 (5 bases). The CDR3 has 14 amino acids. V was clipped by 4 bases and J by 4 bases, with 13 bases between them. Germline V gives CDR1 LNHDA, CDR2 SQIVND (reference sequence). This chain's CDR3 is CASSSQGAGYGYTF. CDR3 sequence (DNA): TGTGCCAGTAGTAGCCAGGGTGCAGGCTATGGCTACACCTTC. The whole variable domain, filled in from reference TRBV19 and TRBJ1-2, reads DGGITQSPKYLFRKEGQNVTLSCEQNLNHDAMYWYRQDPGQGLRLIYYSQIVNDFQKGDIAEGYSVSREKKESFPLTVTSAQKNPTAFYLCASSSQGAGYGYTFGSGTRLTVV.

The CDR3 region is CAWSVVGDTEAFF. In DNA, the CDR3 is TGTGCCTGGAGTGTAGTGGGAGACACTGAAGCTTTCTTT. This chain connects TRBV30 to TRBJ1-1; D ambiguous. V lost 0 bases, J lost 3 bases, and 8 bases lay in between. Germline V gene sequence: CDR1 GTSNPN, CDR2 SVGIG (reference sequence). The CDR3 is 13 residues long.

The chain combines TRBV4-1 with TRBJ1-4; TRBD1 matches at 7 bases. The germline V gene encodes CDR1 MGHRA and CDR2 YSYEKL. This CDR3 is 16 amino acids long. Trimming took 2 bases from V and 4 from J; bases not matched to a gene: 7. The CDR3 bases are TGCGCCAGCAGCCAATTTGGAAGGGACAGTAATGAAAAACTGTTTTTT. It yields the protein CASSQFGRDSNEKLFF.

This clone was recorded a few times. The J gene is TRBJ2-2, the V gene TRBV6-1; 8 bases are a match to TRBD2. This CDR3 region has 16 residues. The trim removed 2 bases at V and 4 bases at J, leaving 6 bases unmatched. Germline-derived CDR1 and CDR2 are MNHNS and SASEGT. Written as DNA, the CDR3 is TGTGCCAGCAGTGAACTAGTGCGGGGGGCCACCGGGGAGCTGTTTTTT. Translating gives CASSELVRGATGELFF.

This clone was counted only a few times. This rearrangement joins TRBV14 to TRBJ2-1; no clear D. Between the trimmed V and J ends, which lost 4 bases and 7 bases, there was a span of 8 bases. CDR1 is SGHDN and CDR2 is FVKESK in the germline V gene. This CDR3 is 12 amino acids long. The DNA of the CDR3 is TGTGCCAGCAGCCTTTCAGAAAATGAGCAGTTCTTC. This codes for CASSLSENEQFF.

The chain links TRBV5-1 to TRBJ2-1; perhaps TRBD2 as D (6 bases). Germline CDR1 SGHRS, CDR2 YFSETQ. This CDR3 is built from 15 residues. The germline V and J ends were trimmed by 4 bases and 1 base, with 12 bases remaining between them. CDR3 nucleotides: TGCGCCAGCAGCCGGGACGGAGGGTCCTACAATGAGCAGTTCTTC. Protein: CASSRDGGSYNEQFF.

J is TRBJ2-2 and V is TRBV19; D unclear. With 6 bases removed from V and 4 bases from J, the gap between germline ends came to 3 bases. Germline V gives CDR1 LNHDA, CDR2 SQIVND (reference sequence). The CDR3 is made up of 11 amino acids. This CDR3 reads CASSSTGELFF. The CDR3 bases are TGTGCCAGTAGCTCCACCGGGGAGCTGTTTTTT.

The rearrangement uses TRBV5-1 and TRBJ2-5; D may be TRBD2 (6 bases). The V end was cut by 4 bases, the J end by 4 bases, with 17 bases between. Germline V gene data show CDR1 as SGHRS and CDR2 as YFSETQ. This CDR3 comprises 15 residues. CDR3 bases: TGCGCCAGCAGCCCGGGGATCGGGAGCGCAGAGACCCAGTACTTC. Protein: CASSPGIGSAETQYF.

The sample holds a few counts of this clone. V gene TRBV23-1 combines with J gene TRBJ2-7; the D is unclear. TRBV23-1 is an open reading frame, and its role is uncertain. This CDR3 has 10 residues. V was cut by 6 bases and J by 7 bases, with 7 bases left in between. The chain's CDR3 is CASRPQEQYF. The CDR3 nucleotides read TGCGCCAGCAGGCCACAGGAGCAGTACTTC.

The genes are TRBV27 and TRBJ2-1; TRBD2 matches at 7 bases. CDR1 is MNHEY, CDR2 SMNVEV, per germline (reference sequence). V was clipped by 5 bases and J by 4 bases; unmatched bases: 8. The CDR3 contains 15 residues. CDR3 sequence: CASSGYGGIYNEQFF. CDR3 nucleotide sequence: TGTGCCAGCAGTGGTTACGGGGGGATATACAATGAGCAGTTCTTC.

The CDR3 spells CASSPGPLISNTEAFF. The DNA of the CDR3 is TGCGCCAGCAGCCCAGGGCCTCTCATCTCGAATACTGAAGCTTTCTTT. The rearrangement links TRBV5-1 to TRBJ1-1; maybe TRBD1 (5 bases). The germline CDR1 and CDR2 sequences are SGHRS and YFSETQ. Trimming shortened V by 4 bases and J by 5 bases, and 21 bases separated the two germline ends. The CDR3 runs 16 residues.